A selection of T cell receptor beta chains follows, all from one sample in a study of identical twins' blood T cells. TCRdb called the 5' RACE reads again in MiXCR, with one record for every CDR3 protein. There are a few hundred thousand distinct CDR3 sequences in the sample; 28% occur only once, and 5.5% to 6.5% lies in the top ten. The sample taken for sequencing was PBMCs. The source is a woman aged 18-55 years in good health. Each CDR3 is given without its conserved first and last residue. The order of the fields is clone size, J gene, V gene, CDR3 protein. Rows may omit the clone size; those that give it use once, few, many or a size class.

few | TRBJ1-6 | TRBV12-5 | ASGLYLSGSPLH
few | TRBJ1-4 | TRBV7-6 | ASSSSSREKLF
few | TRBJ2-2 | TRBV6-6 | ASSFGRGLNTGELF
few | TRBJ2-2 | TRBV11-2 | ASSFLFWNTGELF
many | TRBJ2-2 | TRBV3-1 | ASSQVDRTGELF
- | TRBJ1-1 | TRBV29-1 | SVESGTEAF
- | TRBJ2-1 | TRBV5-1 | ASRSSRFNEQF
few | TRBJ2-7 | TRBV5-1 | ASSLDPWDREVQY
few | TRBJ1-4 | TRBV6-2/TRBV6-3 | ASSYVGGTNEKLF
- | TRBJ1-6 | TRBV5-1 | ASSLDSMSSYNSPLH
many | TRBJ2-7 | TRBV27 | ASSFAGYEQY
- | TRBJ1-2 | TRBV6-1 | ASSYQGSNYGYT
few | TRBJ2-2 | TRBV5-1 | ASSLDSTGSLTGELF
- | TRBJ2-2 | TRBV20-1 | SARPWGNIGELF
few | TRBJ1-2 | TRBV6-2/TRBV6-3 | ASSPTGPPQANYGYT
once | TRBJ1-5 | TRBV20-1 | SARSDSNQPQH
many | TRBJ2-1 | TRBV20-1 | SARDRRRGTYNEQF
- | TRBJ2-2 | TRBV20-1 | SARVGRDTGELF
- | TRBJ2-1 | TRBV7-9 | ASSLFLAGGMNEQF
few | TRBJ1-1 | TRBV18 | ASSSDRASTEAF
- | TRBJ1-3 | TRBV18 | AIKTGNTIY
- | TRBJ2-3 | TRBV2 | AGSLDRGLGDTQY
- | TRBJ1-3 | TRBV7-8 | ASSWTGDSGNTIY
once | TRBJ1-2 | TRBV29-1 | SVVFRGATYGYT
- | TRBJ1-2 | TRBV20-1 | SARGPQGLGYT
- | TRBJ2-3 | TRBV29-1 | SVEEGTGNLDTQY
- | TRBJ1-5 | TRBV6-2/TRBV6-3 | ASSPIQVANNQPQH
few | TRBJ1-1 | TRBV11-2 | ASRYTGNTEAF
few | TRBJ1-2 | TRBV7-9 | ASSPISNYGYT
- | TRBJ1-3 | TRBV4-1 | ASSFLRTGVAGNTIY
few | TRBJ1-2 | TRBV20-1 | SARDQDRGWGYT
- | TRBJ1-3 | TRBV12-5 | AGGLVRRSSGNTIY
few | TRBJ2-1 | TRBV29-1 | SVLLGGIEQF
few | TRBJ2-2 | TRBV5-1 | ASSLWQGNTGELF
few | TRBJ1-4 | TRBV29-1 | SGGTGKDEKLF
- | TRBJ2-7 | TRBV27 | ASSFSVMTSGSYEQY
few | TRBJ1-3 | TRBV2 | ASRVGRALSGNTIY
few | TRBJ1-2 | TRBV9 | ASSVVRGSSYGYT
- | TRBJ1-1 | TRBV29-1 | SVVEGANTEAF
- | TRBJ2-1 | TRBV5-1 | ASSLKGDEQF
few | TRBJ2-1 | TRBV20-1 | SASGRAWNEQF
many | TRBJ2-1 | TRBV20-1 | SARETGTSGSYNEQF
few | TRBJ1-1 | TRBV7-9 | ASSLTGGINTEAF
few | TRBJ1-2 | TRBV20-1 | SANDIVEGPPHDGYT
few | TRBJ2-1 | TRBV28 | ASSFQKQGPQF
- | TRBJ1-4 | TRBV7-9 | ASSLTQEGNEKLF
many | TRBJ1-2 | TRBV6-6 | ASSYFGQGYGYT
- | TRBJ2-2 | TRBV5-1 | ASSIGQGLTGELF
few | TRBJ2-1 | TRBV5-1 | ASSILAGGRFI
- | TRBJ1-3 | TRBV3-1 | ASTREGIPDSGNTIY
- | TRBJ1-3 | TRBV14 | ASSRDTGSGNTIY
- | TRBJ2-3 | TRBV6-5 | SSSFNIDSQNTQY
few | TRBJ1-3 | TRBV29-1 | SVSPIGAGNTIY
many | TRBJ1-5 | TRBV20-1 | SAADPRADGPQH
once | TRBJ1-1 | TRBV7-9 | ASSRRQGRLNTEAF
- | TRBJ1-2 | TRBV5-5 | ASSEDDMLNYGYT
few | TRBJ1-2 | TRBV29-1 | SVSSWDGYGYT
- | TRBJ2-5 | TRBV2 | ASSPQFDRY
- | TRBJ2-3 | TRBV7-8 | ASSPTPLHTDTQY
few | TRBJ1-2 | TRBV10-3 | AIARPNYGYT